Listed here are 3 T cell receptor beta chains from one sample, sequenced in a study of blood T cells in healthy people across ages. Combining a sample-barcoded 5' primer with a J-beta primer mix, a second PCR ran for roughly 7 to 11 cycles. TCRdb recomputed calls from the 5' RACE reads with MiXCR, one row per CDR3 protein. The data contain about 680,000 distinct CDR3 sequences, roughly 49% of them seen just once; the ten biggest clones take up roughly 30%. Sequencing was performed on blood. The receptors shown here come from a woman between 55 and 75 years old in good health.

The chain has TRBV11-2 and TRBJ2-1, with D possibly TRBD1 on 6 matching bases. V dropped 5 bases and J dropped 4 bases, with 18 bases sitting between them. The CDR3 consists of 16 residues. Germline CDR1 reads SGHAT; CDR2 reads FQNNGV. CDR3: CASSPTDRTSYNEQFF. The CDR3 region has the DNA TGTGCCAGCAGCCCGACAGACAGGACTTCATACAATGAGCAGTTCTTC. The full variable domain, its missing parts supplied by reference TRBV11-2 and TRBJ2-1, is EAGVAQSPRYKIIEKRQSVAFWCNPISGHATLYWYQQILGQGPKLLIQFQNNGVVDDSQLPKDRFSAERLKGVDSTLKIQPAKLEDSAVYLCASSPTDRTSYNEQFFGPGTRLTVL.

This clonotype has just one count. The chain uses TRBV12-3 or TRBV12-4 and TRBJ1-4, with TRBD1 identical over 8 bases. Trimming removed 2 bases from V and 10 bases from J; junction bases left unmatched: 6. The CDR3 has 14 residues. The CDR3 loop is CASSLQGTGGKLFF. Written as DNA, the CDR3 is TGTGCCAGCAGTTTACAGGGGACAGGCGGAAAACTGTTTTTT.

This chain joins TRBV20-1 and TRBJ2-7; tentatively, D is TRBD1 or TRBD2 (7 bases each). The CDR3 extends over 14 amino acids. V shed 4 bases and J shed 2 bases, with 15 bases lying between them. From germline, CDR1 is DFQATT and CDR2 SNEGSKA (reference sequence). The DNA of the CDR3 is TGCAGTGCTACGAGCGGGGACAGTACCTACGAGCAGTACTTC. Translating gives CSATSGDSTYEQYF.